The T cell receptor (beta chain) under discussion was sequenced for a study of siplizumab effects on memory and regulatory T cells. Clones were read by immunoSEQ multiplex PCR, and TCRdb kept only the in-frame ones, dropping some. The table shows tens of thousands of clones, with around 96% occurring only once. Material for sequencing was naive CD8+ T cells sorted from blood. The clonotype was recovered from a human donor in good health.

CDR3 in DNA: TGTGCCACCTTCCGGGACAACCACGAGCAGTACTTC. Amino acids: CATFRDNHEQYF. The rearrangement joins TRBV28 to TRBJ2-7; maybe TRBD1 (6 bases). This CDR3 has 12 amino acids. The V and J ends lost 10 bases and 5 bases respectively, with 15 bases between them. Germline loops: CDR1 MDHEN, CDR2 SYDVKM.